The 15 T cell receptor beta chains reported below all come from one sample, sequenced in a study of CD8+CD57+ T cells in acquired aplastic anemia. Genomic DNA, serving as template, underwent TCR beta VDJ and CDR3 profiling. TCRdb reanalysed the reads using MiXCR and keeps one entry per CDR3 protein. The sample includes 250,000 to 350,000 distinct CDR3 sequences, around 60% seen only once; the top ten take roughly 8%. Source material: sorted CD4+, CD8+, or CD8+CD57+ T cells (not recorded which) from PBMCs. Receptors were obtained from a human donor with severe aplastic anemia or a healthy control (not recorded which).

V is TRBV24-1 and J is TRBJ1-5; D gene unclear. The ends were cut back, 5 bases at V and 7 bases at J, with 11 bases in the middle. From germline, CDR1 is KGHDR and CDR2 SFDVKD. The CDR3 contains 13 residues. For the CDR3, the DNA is TGTGCCACCAGTGTGGCAGGCCTACAGCCCCAGCATTTT. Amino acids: CATSVAGLQPQHF.

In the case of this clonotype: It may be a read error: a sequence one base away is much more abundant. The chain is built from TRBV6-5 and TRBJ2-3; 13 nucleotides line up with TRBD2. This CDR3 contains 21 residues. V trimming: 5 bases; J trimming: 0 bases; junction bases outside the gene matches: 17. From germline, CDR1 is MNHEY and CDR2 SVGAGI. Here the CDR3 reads CASSQAPGLAGHYTSTDTQYF. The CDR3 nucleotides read TGTGCCAGCAGTCAAGCCCCGGGACTAGCGGGGCACTACACTAGCACAGATACGCAGTATTTT.

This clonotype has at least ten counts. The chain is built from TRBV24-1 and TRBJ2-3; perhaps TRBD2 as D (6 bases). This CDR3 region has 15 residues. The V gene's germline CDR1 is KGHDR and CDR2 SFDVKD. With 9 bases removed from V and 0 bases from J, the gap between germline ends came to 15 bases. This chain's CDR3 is CATSRRGASTDTQYF. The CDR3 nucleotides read TGTGCCACCTCGCGCCGCGGGGCTAGCACAGATACGCAGTATTTT.

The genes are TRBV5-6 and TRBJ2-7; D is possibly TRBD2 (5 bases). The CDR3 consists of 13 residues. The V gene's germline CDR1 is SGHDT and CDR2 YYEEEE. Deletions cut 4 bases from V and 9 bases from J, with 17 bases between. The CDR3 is CASSEGDYEWQYF. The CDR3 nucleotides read TGTGCCAGCAGCGAGGGAGATTACGAGTGGCAGTACTTC.

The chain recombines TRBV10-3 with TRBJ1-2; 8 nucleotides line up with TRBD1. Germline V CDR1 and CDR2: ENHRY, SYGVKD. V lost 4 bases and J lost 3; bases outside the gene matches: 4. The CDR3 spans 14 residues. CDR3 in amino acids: CAISGGQDHYGYTF. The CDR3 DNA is TGTGCCATCAGTGGGGGACAGGACCACTATGGCTACACCTTC.

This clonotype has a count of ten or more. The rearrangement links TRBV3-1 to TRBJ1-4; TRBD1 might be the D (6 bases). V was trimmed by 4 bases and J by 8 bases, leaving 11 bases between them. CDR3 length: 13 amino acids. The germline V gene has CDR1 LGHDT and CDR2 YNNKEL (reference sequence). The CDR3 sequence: CASSPTGEEKLFF. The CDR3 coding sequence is TGTGCCAGCAGCCCGACAGGCGAGGAAAAACTGTTTTTT.

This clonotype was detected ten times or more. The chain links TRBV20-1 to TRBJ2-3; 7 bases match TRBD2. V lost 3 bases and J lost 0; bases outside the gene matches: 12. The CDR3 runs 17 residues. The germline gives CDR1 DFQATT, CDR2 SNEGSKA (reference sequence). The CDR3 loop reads CSASLRGVDFSTDTQYF. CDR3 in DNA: TGCAGTGCTAGTCTCCGGGGGGTTGATTTTAGCACAGATACGCAGTATTTT.

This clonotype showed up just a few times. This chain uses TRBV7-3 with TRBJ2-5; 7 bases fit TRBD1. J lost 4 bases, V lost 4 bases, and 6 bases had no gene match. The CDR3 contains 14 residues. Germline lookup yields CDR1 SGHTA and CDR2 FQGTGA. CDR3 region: CASSSTGTVETQYF. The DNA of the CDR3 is TGTGCCAGCAGCTCCACTGGGACAGTAGAGACCCAGTACTTC.

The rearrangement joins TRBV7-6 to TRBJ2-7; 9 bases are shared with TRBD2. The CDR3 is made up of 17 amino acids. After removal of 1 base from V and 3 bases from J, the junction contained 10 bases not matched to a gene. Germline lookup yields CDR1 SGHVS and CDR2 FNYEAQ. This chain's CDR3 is CASSLDGLAGNRYEQYF. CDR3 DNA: TGTGCCAGCAGCTTAGACGGGCTAGCGGGGAACCGCTACGAGCAGTACTTC.

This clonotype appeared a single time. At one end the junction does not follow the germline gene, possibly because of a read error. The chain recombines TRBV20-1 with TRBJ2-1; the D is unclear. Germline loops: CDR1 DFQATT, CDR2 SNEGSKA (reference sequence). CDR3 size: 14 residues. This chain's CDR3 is CSASSLVSTYEQFF. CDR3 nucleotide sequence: TGTAGTGCTAGTTCCCTAGTTAGTACCTACGAGCAGTTCTTC.

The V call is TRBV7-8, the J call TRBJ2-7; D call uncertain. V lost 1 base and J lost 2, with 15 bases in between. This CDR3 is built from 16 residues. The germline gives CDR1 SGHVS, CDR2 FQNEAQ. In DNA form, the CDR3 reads TGTGCCAGCAGCTTAGTAACACCTCCAGCAGCCTACGAGCAGTACTTC. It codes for CASSLVTPPAAYEQYF.

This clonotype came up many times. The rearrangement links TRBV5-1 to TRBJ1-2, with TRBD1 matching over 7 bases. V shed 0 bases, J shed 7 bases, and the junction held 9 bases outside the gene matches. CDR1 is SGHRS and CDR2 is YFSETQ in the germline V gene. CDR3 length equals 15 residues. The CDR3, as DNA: TGCGCCAGCAGCTTGGAGGCAGGAGGGGGCCGTGGCTACACCTTC. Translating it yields CASSLEAGGGRGYTF. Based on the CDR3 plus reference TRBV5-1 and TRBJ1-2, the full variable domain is KAGVTQTPRYLIKTRGQQVTLSCSPISGHRSVSWYQQTPGQGLQFLFEYFSETQRNKGNFPGRFSGRQFSNSRSEMNVSTLELGDSALYLCASSLEAGGGRGYTFGSGTRLTVV.

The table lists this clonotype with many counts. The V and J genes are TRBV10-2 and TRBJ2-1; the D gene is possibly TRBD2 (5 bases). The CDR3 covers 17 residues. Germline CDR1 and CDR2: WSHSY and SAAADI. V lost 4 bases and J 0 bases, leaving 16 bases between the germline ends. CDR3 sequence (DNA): TGCGCCAGCAGTGTCTCCAGCGGATCAAGCTCCTACAATGAGCAGTTCTTC. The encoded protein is CASSVSSGSSSYNEQFF.

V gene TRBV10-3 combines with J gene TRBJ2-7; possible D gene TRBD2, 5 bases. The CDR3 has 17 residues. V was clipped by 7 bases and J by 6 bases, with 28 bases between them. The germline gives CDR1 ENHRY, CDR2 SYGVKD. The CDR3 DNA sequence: TGTGCCATCACCTCAGTCCTAATAATAAAGGAGGCTTCCGAGCAGTACTTC. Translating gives CAITSVLIIKEASEQYF.

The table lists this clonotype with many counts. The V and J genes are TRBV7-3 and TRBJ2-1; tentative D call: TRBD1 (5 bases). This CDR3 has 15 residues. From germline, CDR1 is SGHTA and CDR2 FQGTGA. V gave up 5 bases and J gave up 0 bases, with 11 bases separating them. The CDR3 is CASSPMTASYNEQFF. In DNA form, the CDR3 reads TGTGCCAGCAGCCCAATGACAGCCTCCTACAATGAGCAGTTCTTC.